This T cell receptor beta chain came from a study of response to subunit inactivated influenza vaccine. This clonotype showed up just a few times. Each CDR3 protein gets one entry after TCRdb re-called the RT-PCR reads with MiXCR. The sample includes 300,000 to 350,000 distinct CDR3 sequences, 21% of them seen just once. V lost 1 base to trimming and J lost 6 bases, with 9 bases between them. This CDR3 region has 13 residues. Germline values: CDR1 SEHNR, CDR2 FQNEAQ (reference sequence). The rearrangement uses TRBV7-9 and TRBJ1-1; D unclear. Material: PBMCs from blood, obtained approximately 20 months after vaccination. The sequence was collected from a man aged 50 to 69 who received an inactivated influenza vaccine. The CDR3 DNA follows: TGTGCCAGCAGCTTAGGGGTTTTGGCTGAAGCTTTCTTT. As protein: CASSLGVLAEAFF. Full variable domain (remainder filled in from reference TRBV7-9 and TRBJ1-1): DTGVSQNPRHKITKRGQNVTFRCDPISEHNRLYWYRQTLGQGPEFLTYFQNEAQLEKSRLLSDRFSAERPKGSFSTLEIQRTEQGDSAMYLCASSLGVLAEAFFGQGTRLTVV.